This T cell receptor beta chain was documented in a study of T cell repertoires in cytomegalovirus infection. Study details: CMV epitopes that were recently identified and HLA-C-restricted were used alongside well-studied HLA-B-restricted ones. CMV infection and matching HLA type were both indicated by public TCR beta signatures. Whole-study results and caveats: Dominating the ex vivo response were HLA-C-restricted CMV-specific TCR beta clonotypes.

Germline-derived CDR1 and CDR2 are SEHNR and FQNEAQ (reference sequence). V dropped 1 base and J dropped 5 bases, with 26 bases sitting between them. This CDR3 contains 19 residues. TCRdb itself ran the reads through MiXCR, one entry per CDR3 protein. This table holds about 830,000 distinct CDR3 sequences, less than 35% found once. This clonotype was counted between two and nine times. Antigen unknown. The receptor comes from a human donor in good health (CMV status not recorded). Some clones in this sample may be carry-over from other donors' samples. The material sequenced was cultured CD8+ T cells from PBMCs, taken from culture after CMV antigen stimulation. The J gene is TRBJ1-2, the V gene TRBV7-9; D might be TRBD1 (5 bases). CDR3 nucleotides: TGTGCCAGCAGCTTAGTAGGGACGAAACCCCTACAGCCAATGTATGGCTACACCTTC. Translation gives CASSLVGTKPLQPMYGYTF.